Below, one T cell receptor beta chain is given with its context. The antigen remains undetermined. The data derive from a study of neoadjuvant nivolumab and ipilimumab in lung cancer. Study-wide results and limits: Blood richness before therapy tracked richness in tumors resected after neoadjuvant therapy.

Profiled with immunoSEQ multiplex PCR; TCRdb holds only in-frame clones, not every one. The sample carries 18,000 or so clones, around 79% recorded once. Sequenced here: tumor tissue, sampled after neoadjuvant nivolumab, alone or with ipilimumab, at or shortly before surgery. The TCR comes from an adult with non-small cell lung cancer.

CDR3 nucleotide sequence: TGTGCCAGCAGTGACTCTCGAGGGGGCCAGCAGCCCCAGCATTTT. It specifies CASSDSRGGQQPQHF. The genes are TRBV6-4 and TRBJ1-5; TRBD1 agrees at 7 bases. Germline V gene sequence: CDR1 MRHNA, CDR2 SNTAGT. Losses at the gene ends were 0 bases for V and 7 bases for J; bases not matched to a gene: 6. The CDR3 is 15 amino acids.